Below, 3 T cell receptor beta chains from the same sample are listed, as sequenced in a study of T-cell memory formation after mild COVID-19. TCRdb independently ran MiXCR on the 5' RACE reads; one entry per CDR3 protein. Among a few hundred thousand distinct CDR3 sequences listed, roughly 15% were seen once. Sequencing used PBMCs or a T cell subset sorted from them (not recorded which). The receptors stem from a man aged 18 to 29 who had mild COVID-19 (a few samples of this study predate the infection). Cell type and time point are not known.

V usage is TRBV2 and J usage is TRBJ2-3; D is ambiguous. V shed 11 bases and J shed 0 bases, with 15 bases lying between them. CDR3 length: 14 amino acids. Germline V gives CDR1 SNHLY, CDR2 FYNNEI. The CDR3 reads CAGQRRISTDTQYF. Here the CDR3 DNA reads TGTGCCGGGCAGCGACGGATTAGCACAGATACGCAGTATTTT.

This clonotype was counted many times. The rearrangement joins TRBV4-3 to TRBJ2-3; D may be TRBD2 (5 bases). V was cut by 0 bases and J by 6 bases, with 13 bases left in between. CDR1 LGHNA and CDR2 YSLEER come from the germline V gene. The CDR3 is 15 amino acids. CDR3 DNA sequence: TGCGCCAGCAGCCAAGATAACTCGCCGGGGGATACGCAGTATTTT. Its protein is CASSQDNSPGDTQYF.

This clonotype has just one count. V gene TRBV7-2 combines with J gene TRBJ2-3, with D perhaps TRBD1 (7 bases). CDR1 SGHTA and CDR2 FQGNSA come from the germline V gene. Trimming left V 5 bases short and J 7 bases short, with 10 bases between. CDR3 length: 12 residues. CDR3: CASSQGGNTQYF. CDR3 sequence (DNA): TGTGCCAGCAGCCAGGGGGGAAATACGCAGTATTTT.